One sample yielded the 3 T cell receptor beta chains listed below, sequenced in a study of beta chain features in type 1 diabetes. The study reverse transcribed the entire isolated RNA, so it sequenced expressed TCRB transcripts. The repertoire was sequenced with immunoSEQ multiplex PCR; TCRdb's copy has only in-frame clones and lacks some. The data show under 300,000 clones, under 8.5% seen once. Sequenced material: central memory CD4+ T cells from blood. The source is a woman aged 18-35 years in good health.

This chain links TRBV6-1 with TRBJ2-7, with unresolved D. Trimming took off 7 bases at V and 4 bases at J, with 5 bases between the two ends. The CDR3 sequence is 10 residues long. Per germline, CDR1 MNHNS and CDR2 SASEGT. The DNA for the CDR3 is TGTGCCAGCAACGGATACGAGCAGTACGTC. This gives the protein CASNGYEQYV.

This clone occurred a few times. The chain has TRBV7-9 and TRBJ1-1; D unresolved. V lost 3 bases and J lost 2, with 13 bases in between. This CDR3 is 15 amino acids long. CDR1 is SEHNR and CDR2 is FQNEAQ in the germline V gene (reference sequence). The CDR3 DNA reads TGTGCCAGCAGCTTCTCCCTGACGGTTAACACTGAAGCTTTCTTT. Translating it yields CASSFSLTVNTEAFF.

This clone occurred many times. V is TRBV7-9 and J is TRBJ2-1, with D maybe TRBD2 (6 bases). The germline CDR1 and CDR2 sequences are SEHNR and FQNEAQ (reference sequence). This CDR3 has 15 residues. V was trimmed by 6 bases and J by 9 bases, leaving 21 bases between them. CDR3 coding DNA: TGTGCCAGCAGTATAGGAGGGTCCGAGAGGGGTGAGCAGTTCTTC. This gives the protein CASSIGGSERGEQFF. Looking up the rest from reference TRBV7-9 and TRBJ2-1 gives the full variable domain: DTGVSQNPRHKITKRGQNVTFRCDPISEHNRLYWYRQTLGQGPEFLTYFQNEAQLEKSRLLSDRFSAERPKGSFSTLEIQRTEQGDSAMYLCASSIGGSERGEQFFGPGTRLTVL.